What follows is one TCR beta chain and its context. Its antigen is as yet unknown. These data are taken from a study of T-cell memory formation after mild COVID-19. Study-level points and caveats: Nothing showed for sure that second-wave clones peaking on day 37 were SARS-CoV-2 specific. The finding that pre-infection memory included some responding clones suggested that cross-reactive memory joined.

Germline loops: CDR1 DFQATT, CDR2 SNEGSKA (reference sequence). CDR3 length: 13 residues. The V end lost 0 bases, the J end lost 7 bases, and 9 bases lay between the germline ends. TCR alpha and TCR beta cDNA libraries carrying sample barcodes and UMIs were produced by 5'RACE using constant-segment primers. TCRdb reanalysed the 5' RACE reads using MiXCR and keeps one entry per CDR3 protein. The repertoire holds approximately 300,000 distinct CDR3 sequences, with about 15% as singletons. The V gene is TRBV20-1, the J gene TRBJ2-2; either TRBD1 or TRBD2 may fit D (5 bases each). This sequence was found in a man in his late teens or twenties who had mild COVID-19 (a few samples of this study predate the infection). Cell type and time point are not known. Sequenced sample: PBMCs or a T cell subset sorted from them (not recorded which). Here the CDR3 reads CSARDSRGGELFF. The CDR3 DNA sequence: TGCAGTGCTAGAGATTCGAGGGGCGGGGAGCTGTTTTTT.